These 18 T cell receptor beta chains were all obtained from the same sample, sequenced in a study of shared clonotypes between healthy human individuals. The data were produced by immunoSEQ multiplex PCR, yet TCRdb's version contains in-frame clones alone and is incomplete. The table includes about 2,200,000 clones, about 92% detected once. Naive CD8 cells comprised CD45RO-negative, CCR7-positively selected cells, excluding terminally differentiated effector memory CD45RA+ cells. The sample taken for sequencing was naive CD8+ T cells from PBMCs. These receptors originate from a man between 18 and 29 years old in good health. Some clones in this sample may be carry-over from other donors' samples.

The chain recombines TRBV9 with TRBJ1-4, with TRBD1 as a possible D gene (6 bases). This CDR3 spans 14 amino acids. Trimming pared 3 bases from V and 8 bases from J, leaving 14 bases between. CDR1 SGDLS and CDR2 YYNGEE come from the germline V gene. The CDR3 DNA sequence: TGTGCCAGCAGCGGAACAGGGATTCGAGAAAAACTGTTTTTT. Translated: CASSGTGIREKLFF.

V gene TRBV6-6 combines with J gene TRBJ2-7; TRBD1 is a possible D gene (6 bases). Per germline, CDR1 MNHNY and CDR2 SVGAGI (reference sequence). The CDR3 runs 13 residues. The germline V and J ends were trimmed by 4 bases and 3 bases, with 10 bases remaining between them. CDR3 DNA: TGTGCCAGCAGTTTCCGACAGGTCTACGAGCAGTACTTC. Its protein product is CASSFRQVYEQYF.

The CDR3 sequence: CASSLILAGNEQFF. CDR3 bases: TGTGCCAGCAGTTTAATTCTAGCGGGGAATGAGCAGTTCTTC. This chain uses TRBV27 with TRBJ2-1; 9 bases map to TRBD2. The CDR3 sequence is 14 residues long. Germline CDR1 reads MNHEY; CDR2 reads SMNVEV (reference sequence). V trimming: 2 bases; J trimming: 7 bases; junction bases outside the gene matches: 3.

CDR3 nucleotides: TGTGCCATCAGTGAGTCACGGGACGGAGCCTACGAGCAGTACTTC. Its translation is CAISESRDGAYEQYF. The rearrangement links TRBV10-3 to TRBJ2-7, with D perhaps given as TRBD1 or TRBD2 (5 bases each). This CDR3 spans 15 amino acids. Per the germline V gene, CDR1 is ENHRY and CDR2 is SYGVKD. The germline V and J ends were trimmed by 0 bases and 2 bases, with 11 bases remaining between them.

As for this clone: The sample contains more than one DNA sequence encoding this CDR3. CDR3 residues: CASSLSGSSYNEQFF. CDR3 nucleotides: TGTGCCAGTAGCCTTAGCGGGAGCTCCTACAATGAGCAGTTCTTC. V usage is TRBV19 and J usage is TRBJ2-1; 9 nucleotides line up with TRBD2. The CDR3 loop spans 15 amino acids. With V trimmed by 6 bases and J by 0 bases, 3 bases remained unmatched. Germline assignment: CDR1 LNHDA and CDR2 SQIVND (reference sequence).

This chain connects TRBV28 to TRBJ2-3, with D uncertain. CDR1 is MDHEN and CDR2 is SYDVKM in the germline V gene. V lost 7 bases, J lost 2 bases, and 10 bases lay in between. This CDR3 is built from 13 residues. In DNA form, the CDR3 reads TGTGCCAGCAACCCCTCCATCACAGATACGCAGTATTTT. It is translated as CASNPSITDTQYF.

V gene TRBV4-3 combines with J gene TRBJ2-1; 8 positions agree with TRBD1. CDR1 is LGHNA, CDR2 YSLEER, per germline. The V and J ends lost 5 bases and 7 bases, in that order; junction bases with no gene match: 4. The CDR3 is 13 amino acids. CDR3 sequence: CASSVRQGNEQFF. CDR3 DNA sequence: TGCGCCAGCAGCGTGCGACAGGGGAATGAGCAGTTCTTC.

The chain links TRBV7-9 to TRBJ2-1; D unresolved. Germline assignment: CDR1 SEHNR and CDR2 FQNEAQ (reference sequence). V lost 4 bases and J lost 8, with 12 bases in between. The CDR3 length is 13 residues. CDR3 in amino acids: CASSSWGPDEQFF. The CDR3 DNA reads TGTGCCAGCAGCTCGTGGGGTCCAGATGAGCAGTTCTTC. The complete variable domain, with remaining parts taken from reference TRBV7-9 and TRBJ2-1, reads DTGVSQNPRHKITKRGQNVTFRCDPISEHNRLYWYRQTLGQGPEFLTYFQNEAQLEKSRLLSDRFSAERPKGSFSTLEIQRTEQGDSAMYLCASSSWGPDEQFFGPGTRLTVL.

In DNA form, the CDR3 reads TGTGCCAGCAGCCAGCAACAGGGCTACGAGCAGTACTTC. Its protein product is CASSQQQGYEQYF. The J gene is TRBJ2-7, the V gene TRBV27, with TRBD1 as a possible D gene (6 bases). The germline CDR1 and CDR2 sequences are MNHEY and SMNVEV (reference sequence). Trimming stripped 6 bases from V and 3 bases from J, with 12 bases between. This CDR3 has 13 residues.

The chain's CDR3 is CASSLPGRTETQYF. CDR3 sequence (DNA): TGTGCCAGCAGCTTACCAGGGCGGACAGAGACCCAGTACTTC. The rearrangement links TRBV13 to TRBJ2-5, with D tentatively TRBD1 (5 bases). The CDR3 sequence is 14 residues long. CDR1 and CDR2 from the germline V gene are PRHDT and FYEKMQ (reference sequence). With 2 bases removed from V and 4 bases from J, the gap between germline ends came to 11 bases.

The chain is built from TRBV7-6 and TRBJ2-1; D may be TRBD1 or TRBD2 (6 bases each). CDR1 and CDR2 (germline): SGHVS, FNYEAQ. This CDR3 has 14 amino acids. V gave up 8 bases and J gave up 3 bases, with 14 bases separating them. This CDR3 is CASRGGSYYNEQFF. In nucleotides, the CDR3 is TGTGCCAGCCGAGGGGGGTCTTACTACAATGAGCAGTTCTTC.

V gene TRBV6-5 combines with J gene TRBJ2-5, with 7 bases aligning to TRBD2. The germline V gene has CDR1 MNHEY and CDR2 SVGAGI. This CDR3 contains 13 residues. Unmatched junction bases numbered 1, after V lost 1 base and J lost 5 bases. The CDR3 spells CASSYWGGETQYF. DNA for the CDR3: TGTGCCAGCAGTTACTGGGGAGGGGAGACCCAGTACTTC.

A single count supports this clone. One end of the junction is discordant with germline, which a read error may explain. This chain links TRBV6-1 with TRBJ1-2; D is unresolved. The CDR3 is made up of 15 amino acids. Germline lookup yields CDR1 MNHNS and CDR2 SASEGT. The CDR3 sequence is CASIELFTDYFGYTF. Written as DNA, the CDR3 is TGTGCCAGCATTGAATTGTTTACAGACTACTTTGGCTACACCTTC.

This rearrangement joins TRBV13 to TRBJ2-3; D possibly corresponds to TRBD2 (5 bases). V was pared by 3 bases and J by 5 bases, with 18 bases between. CDR1 is PRHDT and CDR2 is FYEKMQ in the germline V gene (reference sequence). This CDR3 comprises 16 residues. The CDR3 nucleotides read TGTGCCAGCAGCTTTTCGCAGGACTGGGTCATAGATACGCAGTATTTT. This translates into CASSFSQDWVIDTQYF.

The chain recombines TRBV28 with TRBJ1-3; TRBD1 is a possible D gene (5 bases). The V end was cut by 6 bases, the J end by 2 bases, with 11 bases between. Germline V gene lookup returns CDR1 MDHEN and CDR2 SYDVKM. CDR3 length: 14 residues. CDR3 in DNA: TGTGCCAGCAGCGCCGTGGGGGCTGGAAACACCATATATTTT. It translates to CASSAVGAGNTIYF.

The table lists this clone with a count of one. CDR3 sequence: CASRYIGWSYEQYF. In nucleotides, the CDR3 is TGCGCCAGCAGATATATAGGTTGGAGCTACGAGCAGTACTTC. The chain couples TRBV5-1 to TRBJ2-7; D is unresolved. The CDR3 length is 14 residues. Germline V lookup: CDR1 SGHRS, CDR2 YFSETQ. Trimming left V 5 bases short and J 3 bases short, with 15 bases between.

The chain is built from TRBV4-1 and TRBJ2-3; D tentatively fits TRBD1 or TRBD2 (6 bases each). The V end lost 0 bases, the J end lost 4 bases, and 17 bases lay between the germline ends. CDR1 MGHRA and CDR2 YSYEKL come from the germline V gene. This CDR3 spans 17 amino acids. CDR3: CASSQEVEGGLADTQYF. In nucleotides, the CDR3 is TGCGCCAGCAGCCAAGAGGTTGAGGGGGGTCTAGCAGATACGCAGTATTTT.

With respect to this clone: This sample includes further DNA sequences coding for the same CDR3. The V gene is TRBV9, the J gene TRBJ2-7; D is undetermined. Germline lookup yields CDR1 SGDLS and CDR2 YYNGEE. The CDR3 totals 15 residues. The V and J ends lost 0 bases and 0 bases respectively, with 10 bases between them. CDR3 sequence reads: CASSVDGSSSYEQYF. CDR3 DNA: TGTGCCAGCAGCGTAGACGGGTCTAGCTCCTACGAGCAGTACTTC.